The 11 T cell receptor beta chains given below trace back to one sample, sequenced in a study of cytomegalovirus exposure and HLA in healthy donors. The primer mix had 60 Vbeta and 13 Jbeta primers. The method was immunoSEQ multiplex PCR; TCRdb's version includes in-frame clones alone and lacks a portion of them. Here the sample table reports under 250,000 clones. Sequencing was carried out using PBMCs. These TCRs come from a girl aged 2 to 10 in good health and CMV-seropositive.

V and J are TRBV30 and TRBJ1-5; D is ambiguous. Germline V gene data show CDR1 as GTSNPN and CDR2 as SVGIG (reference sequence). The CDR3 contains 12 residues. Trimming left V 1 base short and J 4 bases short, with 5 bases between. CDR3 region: CAWSEENQPQHF. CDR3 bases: TGTGCCTGGAGTGAAGAGAATCAGCCCCAGCATTTT.

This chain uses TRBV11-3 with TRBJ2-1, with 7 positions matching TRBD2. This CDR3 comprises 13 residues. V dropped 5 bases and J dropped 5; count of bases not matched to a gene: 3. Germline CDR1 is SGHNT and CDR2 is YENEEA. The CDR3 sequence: CASSSGNNNEQFF. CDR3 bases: TGTGCCAGCAGCAGCGGGAATAACAATGAGCAGTTCTTC.

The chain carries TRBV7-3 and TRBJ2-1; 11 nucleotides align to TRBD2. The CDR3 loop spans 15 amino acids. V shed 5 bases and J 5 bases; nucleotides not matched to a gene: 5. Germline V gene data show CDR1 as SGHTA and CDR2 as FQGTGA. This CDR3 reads CASSPTSGTNNEQFF. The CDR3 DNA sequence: TGTGCCAGCAGCCCGACTAGCGGGACCAACAATGAGCAGTTCTTC.

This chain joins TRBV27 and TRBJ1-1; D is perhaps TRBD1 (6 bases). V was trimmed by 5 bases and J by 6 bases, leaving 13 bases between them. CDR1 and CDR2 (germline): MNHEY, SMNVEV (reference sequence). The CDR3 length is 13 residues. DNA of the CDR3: TGTGCCAGCAGTCCCAGGGGAACTTCTGAAGCTTTCTTT. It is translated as CASSPRGTSEAFF.

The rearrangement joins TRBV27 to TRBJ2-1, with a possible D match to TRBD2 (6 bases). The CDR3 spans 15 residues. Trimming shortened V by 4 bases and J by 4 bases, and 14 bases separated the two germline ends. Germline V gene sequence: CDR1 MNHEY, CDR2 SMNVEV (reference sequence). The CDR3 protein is CASSSLAALYNEQFF. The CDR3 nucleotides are TGTGCCAGCAGTTCGTTAGCGGCCCTATACAATGAGCAGTTCTTC.

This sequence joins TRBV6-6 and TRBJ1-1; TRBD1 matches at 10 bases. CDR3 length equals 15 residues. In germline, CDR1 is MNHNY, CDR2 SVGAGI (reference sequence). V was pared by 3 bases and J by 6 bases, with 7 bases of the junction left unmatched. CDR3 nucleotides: TGTGCCAGCAGTTATCCCGGGACAGGGGACCCTGAAGCTTTCTTT. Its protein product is CASSYPGTGDPEAFF.

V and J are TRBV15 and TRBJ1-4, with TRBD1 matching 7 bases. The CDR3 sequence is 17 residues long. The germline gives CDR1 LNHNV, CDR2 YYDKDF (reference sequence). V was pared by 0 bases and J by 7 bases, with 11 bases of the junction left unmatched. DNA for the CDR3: TGTGCCACCAGCAGAGATCTGGGGACAGTCGGAGGTGAAAAACTGTTTTTT. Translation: CATSRDLGTVGGEKLFF.

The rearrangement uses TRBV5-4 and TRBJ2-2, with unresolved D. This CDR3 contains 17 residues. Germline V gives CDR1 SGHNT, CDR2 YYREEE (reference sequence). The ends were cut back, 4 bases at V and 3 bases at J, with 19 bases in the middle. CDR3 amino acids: CASSQSSWSWDTGELFF. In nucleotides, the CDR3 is TGTGCCAGCAGCCAATCAAGTTGGAGTTGGGACACCGGGGAGCTGTTTTTT.

The CDR3 reads CASSLGAAGGRYNEQFF. The CDR3 DNA reads TGTGCCAGCAGCTTAGGCGCAGCGGGTGGACGCTACAATGAGCAGTTCTTC. V and J are TRBV11-2 and TRBJ2-1; a weak D match, TRBD2 (6 bases). This CDR3 spans 17 amino acids. Per germline, CDR1 SGHAT and CDR2 FQNNGV. The ends were cut back, 1 base at V and 3 bases at J, with 16 bases in the middle.

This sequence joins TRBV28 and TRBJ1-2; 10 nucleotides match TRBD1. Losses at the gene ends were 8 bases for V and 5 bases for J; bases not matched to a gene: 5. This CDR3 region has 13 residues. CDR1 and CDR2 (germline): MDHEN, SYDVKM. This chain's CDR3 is CASLWTGGYGYTF. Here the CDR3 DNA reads TGTGCCAGCCTTTGGACAGGGGGATATGGCTACACCTTC.

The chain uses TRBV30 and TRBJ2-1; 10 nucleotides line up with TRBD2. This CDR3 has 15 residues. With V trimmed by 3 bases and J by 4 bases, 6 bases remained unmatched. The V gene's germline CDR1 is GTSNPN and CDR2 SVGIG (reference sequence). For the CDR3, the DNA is TGTGCCTGGAGGGGCCGAGCGGGAGGGTACAATGAGCAGTTCTTC. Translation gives CAWRGRAGGYNEQFF. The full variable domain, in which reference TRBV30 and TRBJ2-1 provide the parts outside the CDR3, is SQTIHQWPATLVQPVGSPLSLECTVEGTSNPNLYWYRQAAGRGLQLLFYSVGIGQISSEVPQNLSASRPQDRQFILSSKKLLLSDSGFYLCAWRGRAGGYNEQFFGPGTRLTVL.